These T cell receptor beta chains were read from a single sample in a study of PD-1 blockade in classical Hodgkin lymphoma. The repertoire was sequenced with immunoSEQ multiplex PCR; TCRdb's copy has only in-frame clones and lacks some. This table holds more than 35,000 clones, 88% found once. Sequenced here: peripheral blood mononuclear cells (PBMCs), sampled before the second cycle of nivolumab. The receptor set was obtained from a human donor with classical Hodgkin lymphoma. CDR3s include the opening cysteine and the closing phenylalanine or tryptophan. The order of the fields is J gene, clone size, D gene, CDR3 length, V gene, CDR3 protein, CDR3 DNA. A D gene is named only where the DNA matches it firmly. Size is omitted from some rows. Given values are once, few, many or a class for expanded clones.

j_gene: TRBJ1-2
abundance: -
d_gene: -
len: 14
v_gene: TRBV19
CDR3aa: CASSPLLQTFGYTF
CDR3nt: TGTGCCAGTAGCCCTCTACTCCAGACGTTTGGCTACACCTTC

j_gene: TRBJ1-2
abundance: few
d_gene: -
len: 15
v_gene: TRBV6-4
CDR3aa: CASKKGDDRSYGYTF
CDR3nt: TGTGCCTCCAAAAAAGGGGACGACAGGTCCTATGGCTACACCTTC

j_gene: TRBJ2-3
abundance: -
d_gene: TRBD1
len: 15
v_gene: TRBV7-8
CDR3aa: CASSLYGTVADTQYF
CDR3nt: TGTGCCAGCAGCTTATACGGGACAGTGGCAGATACGCAGTATTTT

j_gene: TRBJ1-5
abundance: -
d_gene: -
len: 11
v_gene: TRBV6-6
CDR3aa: CASSPSQPQHF
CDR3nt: TGTGCCAGCAGTCCGAGTCAGCCCCAGCATTTT

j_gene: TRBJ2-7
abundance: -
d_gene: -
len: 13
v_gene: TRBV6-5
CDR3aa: CASRRDRAYEQYF
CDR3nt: TGTGCCAGCAGAAGGGACCGGGCGTACGAGCAGTACTTC

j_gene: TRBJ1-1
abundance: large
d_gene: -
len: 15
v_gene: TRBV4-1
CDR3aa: CASSHHQGGSTEAFF
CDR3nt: TGCGCCAGCAGCCATCACCAGGGAGGGAGTACTGAAGCTTTCTTT

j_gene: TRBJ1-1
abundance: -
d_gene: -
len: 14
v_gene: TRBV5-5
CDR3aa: CASSLDGGTTEAFF
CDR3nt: TGTGCCAGCAGCTTGGACGGAGGGACCACTGAAGCTTTCTTT

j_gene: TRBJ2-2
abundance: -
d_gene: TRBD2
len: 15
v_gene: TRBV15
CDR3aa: CATSLAGTIIGELFF
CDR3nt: TGTGCCACCAGTCTAGCGGGAACAATTATCGGGGAGCTGTTTTTT

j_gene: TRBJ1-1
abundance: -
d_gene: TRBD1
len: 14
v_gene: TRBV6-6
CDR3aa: CASSHSPTGGQAFF
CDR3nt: TGTGCCAGCAGTCACTCACCGACAGGGGGTCAAGCTTTCTTT

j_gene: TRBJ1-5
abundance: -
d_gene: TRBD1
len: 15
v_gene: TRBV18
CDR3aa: CASSQGQGTNQPQHF
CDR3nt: TGTGCCAGCTCCCAGGGACAGGGGACGAATCAGCCCCAGCATTTT

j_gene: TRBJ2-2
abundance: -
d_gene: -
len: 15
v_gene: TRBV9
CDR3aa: CASSVGGTYTGELFF
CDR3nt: TGTGCCAGCAGCGTAGGAGGTACCTACACCGGGGAGCTGTTTTTT

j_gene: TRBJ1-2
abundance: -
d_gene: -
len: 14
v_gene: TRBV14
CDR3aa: CASSQEQGPYGYTF
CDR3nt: TGTGCCAGCAGCCAAGAACAGGGCCCCTATGGCTACACCTTC

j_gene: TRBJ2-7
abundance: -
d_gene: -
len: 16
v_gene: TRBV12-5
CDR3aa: CASGLVLGTPTYEQYF
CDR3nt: TGTGCTAGTGGTTTGGTACTTGGGACACCAACCTACGAGCAGTACTTC